This TCR beta chain was sequenced during a study of blood T cell repertoires in COVID-19. Study details: Samples representing acute and convalescent COVID-19 were sourced from the United States, Italy and Spain. PBMCs, B-cell-depleted T cells, or T cells were the source of the cDNA or gDNA that made up the material.

Per germline, CDR1 SGHRS and CDR2 YFSETQ. CDR3 length: 17 amino acids. J gave up 5 bases and V 1 base, and 10 bases lay outside the gene matches. Only in-frame clones appear in the TCRdb table, and some are missing; sequencing was by immunoSEQ multiplex PCR. The sample consists of about 190,000 clones, roughly 90% of them appearing once. Sequenced: peripheral blood. The rearrangement uses TRBV5-1 and TRBJ2-1, with 9 bases aligning to TRBD1. The origin of this receptor is a man aged 45 to 65 with acute or convalescent COVID-19. The CDR3 loop reads CASSLSSGQGTHNEQFF. Written as DNA, the CDR3 is TGCGCCAGCAGCTTGTCTTCGGGACAGGGTACTCACAATGAGCAGTTCTTC. Based on the CDR3 plus reference TRBV5-1 and TRBJ2-1, the full variable domain is KAGVTQTPRYLIKTRGQQVTLSCSPISGHRSVSWYQQTPGQGLQFLFEYFSETQRNKGNFPGRFSGRQFSNSRSEMNVSTLELGDSALYLCASSLSSGQGTHNEQFFGPGTRLTVL.